This passage covers 10 T cell receptor beta chains from one sample sequenced in a study of human T cells and chemical hapten exposure. TCRdb fed the RACE reads into MiXCR, producing one record per CDR3 protein. Of roughly 50,000 distinct CDR3 sequences listed, over 9.5% are singletons. Time point noted: patch test 3, about 24 weeks after DPC sensitization. Treatment denoted: therapeutic diphenylcyclopropenone sensitization with weekly scalp DPC. The sequencing used whole blood, collected in connection with sensitization to the hapten diphenylcyclopropenone (DPC). Receptors were obtained from a woman aged 35 to 49 with alopecia areata. Some clones in this sample may be carry-over from other donors' samples.

This clonotype appeared many times. The genes are TRBV7-9 and TRBJ1-5; 9 nucleotides match TRBD1. J gave up 6 bases and V 1 base, and 10 bases lay outside the gene matches. Per the germline V gene, CDR1 is SEHNR and CDR2 is FQNEAQ (reference sequence). The CDR3 sequence is 17 residues long. The CDR3 here is CASSLGGGTGRRQPQHF. The CDR3 region has the DNA TGTGCCAGCAGCTTAGGAGGTGGGACAGGGAGACGTCAGCCCCAGCATTTT. The whole variable domain, filled in from reference TRBV7-9 and TRBJ1-5, reads DTGVSQNPRHKITKRGQNVTFRCDPISEHNRLYWYRQTLGQGPEFLTYFQNEAQLEKSRLLSDRFSAERPKGSFSTLEIQRTEQGDSAMYLCASSLGGGTGRRQPQHFGDGTRLSIL.

There are many counts of this clonotype. V is TRBV29-1 and J is TRBJ1-3, with D hard to call. V lost 6 bases, J lost 3 bases, and 9 bases lay in between. This CDR3 region has 12 residues. CDR1 and CDR2 (germline): SQVTM, ANQGSEA. As DNA, the CDR3 is TGCAGCGTAGGACTGGATGGAAACACCATATATTTT. This codes for CSVGLDGNTIYF.

This clonotype was seen only a few times. V and J are TRBV6-1 and TRBJ2-7; no firm D call. This CDR3 contains 14 residues. Germline V gene sequence: CDR1 MNHNS, CDR2 SASEGT. Between the trimmed V and J ends, which lost 0 bases and 6 bases, there was a span of 12 bases. The CDR3 spells CASSEAPPLLEQYF. DNA for the CDR3: TGTGCCAGCAGTGAAGCTCCGCCTCTACTCGAGCAGTACTTC.

The sample holds many counts of this clonotype. The chain recombines TRBV7-6 with TRBJ2-1; possibly TRBD2 for D (6 bases). The CDR3 runs to 14 residues. Germline lookup yields CDR1 SGHVS and CDR2 FNYEAQ. V dropped 8 bases and J dropped 0 bases, with 11 bases sitting between them. The CDR3 region is CASATGDSYNEQFF. In DNA, the CDR3 is TGTGCCAGCGCCACGGGGGACTCCTACAATGAGCAGTTCTTC.

This clonotype has only a few counts. The V gene is TRBV20-1, the J gene TRBJ2-6; D call uncertain. Trimming stripped 6 bases from V and 4 bases from J, with 7 bases between. There are 12 residues in the CDR3. CDR1 is DFQATT and CDR2 is SNEGSKA in the germline V gene (reference sequence). The CDR3 bases are TGCAGTGCCCCTACAGGGGCCAACGTCCTGACTTTC. Translation gives CSAPTGANVLTF.

This clonotype was observed a handful of times. The V and J genes are TRBV6-4 and TRBJ2-1, with TRBD2 identical over 8 bases. The CDR3 runs 15 residues. The trim removed 3 bases at V and 3 bases at J, leaving 4 bases unmatched. Germline assignment: CDR1 MRHNA and CDR2 SNTAGT. CDR3 amino acids: CASSEWRGDYNEQFF. Written as DNA, the CDR3 is TGTGCCAGCAGTGAATGGCGGGGGGACTACAATGAGCAGTTCTTC.

Many counts were recorded for this clonotype. The chain joins TRBV7-9 to TRBJ1-3; D is unclear. This CDR3 spans 14 amino acids. The germline V gene has CDR1 SEHNR and CDR2 FQNEAQ (reference sequence). The V gene lost 0 bases and the J gene lost 0 bases, with 3 bases spanning the gap. CDR3 residues: CASSLAGSGNTIYF. CDR3 coding DNA: TGTGCCAGCAGCTTAGCAGGCTCTGGAAACACCATATATTTT.

This chain connects TRBV4-1 to TRBJ1-1; tentative D call: TRBD1 (6 bases). The germline CDR1 and CDR2 sequences are MGHRA and YSYEKL. V was shortened by 0 bases and J by 0 bases, with 11 bases between the two germline ends. This CDR3 has 16 residues. CDR3 DNA sequence: TGCGCCAGCAGCCAAGATCCCACAGGGCTGAACACTGAAGCTTTCTTT. Translation: CASSQDPTGLNTEAFF.

This clonotype has just a few counts. The chain employs TRBV9 and TRBJ1-6; no clear D. Germline V gene data show CDR1 as SGDLS and CDR2 as YYNGEE. The CDR3 covers 16 residues. V was shortened by 0 bases and J by 5 bases, with 12 bases between the two germline ends. Here the CDR3 DNA reads TGTGCCAGCAGCGTAGATCCTCTTGCCCATAATTCACCCCTCCACTTT. Residues: CASSVDPLAHNSPLHF.

Comments on this clonotype: This CDR3 fails to terminate in the conserved phenylalanine or tryptophan, so it likely reflects a read error. The rearrangement links TRBV2 to TRBJ2-5, with 11 bases lining up with TRBD2. Per germline, CDR1 SNHLY and CDR2 FYNNEI. The CDR3 consists of 13 residues. V lost 10 bases, J lost 4 bases, and 5 bases stayed unmatched. CDR3 protein: CATRLAGTETQYS. The CDR3 DNA follows: TGTGCCACTCGACTAGCGGGGACAGAGACCCAGTACTCC.